Presented here are 22 T cell receptor beta chains from one specimen sequenced in a study of vaccination and CD4 T cells after COVID-19. Their specific antigens are unknown. This sample's treatment: roughly 10-day PBMC culture with coronavirus spike peptide pools or control peptides (ViraFEST assay). Cultured CD4+ T-cell DNA underwent Oncomine TCR Beta short-read sequencing. TCRdb redid the calling of the PCR reads with MiXCR, one entry per CDR3 protein. The sample shows some 11,000 distinct CDR3 sequences, about three quarters of them seen only once. Sequenced: CD4+ T cells from blood, cultured in vitro. All receptors come from a human donor who had recovered from COVID-19.

The genes are TRBV24-1 and TRBJ2-3; 7 nucleotides align to TRBD1. This CDR3 contains 15 residues. With 0 bases clipped from V and 4 bases from J, the junction kept 3 bases outside the gene matches. Per the germline V gene, CDR1 is KGHDR and CDR2 is SFDVKD. Written as DNA, the CDR3 is TGTGCCACCAGTGATTTGGACAGGGCCCCAGATACGCAGTATTTT. It translates to CATSDLDRAPDTQYF.

The V call is TRBV2, the J call TRBJ1-5; D unclear. Per germline, CDR1 SNHLY and CDR2 FYNNEI. The CDR3 contains 17 residues. V lost 4 bases to trimming and J lost 3 bases, with 19 bases between them. CDR3 nucleotides: TGTGCCAGCAGTGGAGGACTCGGCCACCGGAACAATCAGCCCCAGCATTTT. This codes for CASSGGLGHRNNQPQHF.

The sample holds one count of this clonotype. The chain employs TRBV5-1 and TRBJ2-3, with a weak D call TRBD1 (6 bases). Germline-derived CDR1 and CDR2 are SGHRS and YFSETQ. This CDR3 spans 14 amino acids. The ends were cut back, 7 bases at V and 3 bases at J, with 15 bases in the middle. CDR3 nucleotide sequence: TGCGCCAGCTCCCGGGACAAGGGGACAGATACGCAGTATTTT. Protein product: CASSRDKGTDTQYF.

The chain is built from TRBV7-2 and TRBJ2-7; D is unresolved. Germline V gives CDR1 SGHTA, CDR2 FQGNSA. CDR3 size: 13 residues. V was shortened by 3 bases and J by 2 bases, with 8 bases between the two germline ends. This CDR3 is CASSFTYTYEQYF. The CDR3 region has the DNA TGTGCCAGCAGCTTTACCTATACCTACGAGCAGTACTTC.

This chain uses TRBV6-1 with TRBJ1-5, with 8 bases fitting TRBD1. The J segment lost 2 bases and the V segment lost 6 bases, leaving 3 bases of the junction unmatched. The CDR3 covers 14 residues. Germline CDR1 and CDR2: MNHNS and SASEGT. The CDR3 reads CASRPGQGNQPQHF. CDR3 coding DNA: TGTGCCAGCAGGCCGGGACAGGGCAATCAGCCCCAGCATTTT.

The sample holds a few counts of this clonotype. The rearrangement uses TRBV7-8 and TRBJ2-5; 13 positions match TRBD2. CDR3 length: 18 amino acids. CDR1 is SGHVS, CDR2 FQNEAQ, per germline. Trimming cost V 1 base and J 5 bases; bases outside gene matches: 10. CDR3 DNA sequence: TGTGCCAGCAGCTTAGGCTCCGGGACTAGCGGGAAGGGTGAGACCCAGTACTTC. Protein product: CASSLGSGTSGKGETQYF.

The chain joins TRBV10-3 to TRBJ1-2; D remains unclear. CDR1 is ENHRY and CDR2 is SYGVKD in the germline V gene. Trimming took 11 bases from V and 3 from J, leaving 19 bases between them. The CDR3 loop spans 14 amino acids. The CDR3 spells CAVNPDGTHYGYTF. The CDR3, as DNA: TGTGCCGTCAACCCGGACGGAACTCACTATGGCTACACCTTC.

The V and J genes are TRBV19 and TRBJ2-7; the D is unclear. Germline CDR1 and CDR2: LNHDA and SQIVND (reference sequence). This CDR3 comprises 14 residues. V dropped 5 bases and J dropped 3 bases, with 14 bases sitting between them. The CDR3 loop reads CASSVAGNRYEQYF. CDR3 bases: TGTGCCAGTAGTGTGGCAGGAAACCGCTACGAGCAGTACTTC.

The chain has TRBV21-1 and TRBJ2-2; TRBD1 is taken as the D call from the table, unchecked against the DNA. TRBV21-1 is an annotated pseudogene. The CDR3 is made up of 14 amino acids. CDR3 in amino acids: CASSKDRDTGELFF. The DNA of the CDR3 is TGTGCCAGCAGCAAAGACAGGGACACCGGGGAGCTGTTTTTT.

This clonotype was recorded a few times. The gene calls are TRBV6-2 or TRBV6-3 and TRBJ2-2; the D is unclear. V was trimmed by 7 bases and J by 2 bases, leaving 20 bases between them. Germline-derived CDR1 and CDR2 are MNHEY and SVGEGT. There are 17 residues in the CDR3. CDR3 DNA sequence: TGTGCCAGCATCAACCAGGCTCGGGTCCGAAACACCGGGGAGCTGTTTTTT. Protein: CASINQARVRNTGELFF.

This clonotype was detected a few times. The CDR3 nucleotides read TGTGCCAGTAGTAGGGGACAGGGGAATCAGCCCCAGCATTTT. This sequence encodes CASSRGQGNQPQHF. The chain recombines TRBV19 with TRBJ1-5; TRBD1 aligns across 10 bases. This CDR3 has 14 amino acids. The J segment lost 4 bases and the V segment lost 4 bases, leaving 1 base of the junction unmatched. Per germline, CDR1 LNHDA and CDR2 SQIVND (reference sequence).

This chain links TRBV3-1 with TRBJ2-6, with D unresolved. The germline V and J ends were trimmed by 2 bases and 3 bases, with 2 bases remaining between them. Germline V gene sequence: CDR1 LGHDT, CDR2 YNNKEL (reference sequence). The CDR3 consists of 13 residues. The CDR3 coding sequence is TGTGCCAGCAGCCAAATTGGGGCCAACGTCCTGACTTTC. Its protein product is CASSQIGANVLTF.

This rearrangement joins TRBV20-1 to TRBJ1-3; unclear D gene. Germline V lookup: CDR1 DFQATT, CDR2 SNEGSKA (reference sequence). The CDR3 length is 17 residues. V dropped 0 bases and J dropped 0 bases, with 15 bases sitting between them. CDR3 sequence (DNA): TGCAGTGCTAGAGATCTCGTGCTGGATAACTCTGGAAACACCATATATTTT. Protein: CSARDLVLDNSGNTIYF.

The CDR3 protein is CATSASSLYGYTF. The CDR3 nucleotides read TGTGCCACTTCCGCTTCCTCCCTTTATGGCTACACCTTC. V gene TRBV28 combines with J gene TRBJ1-2; D is uncertain. CDR3 length: 13 amino acids. Germline V CDR1 and CDR2: MDHEN, SYDVKM. Trimming removed 10 bases from V and 5 bases from J, with 17 bases in between.

This clonotype occurred a few times. The chain links TRBV12-3 or TRBV12-4 to TRBJ1-1; TRBD1 aligns across 8 bases. Unmatched junction bases numbered 11, after V lost 2 bases and J lost 3 bases. The CDR3 consists of 17 residues. The CDR3 loop reads CASSLRTGFLRDTEAFF. CDR3 in DNA: TGTGCCAGCAGTTTAAGGACAGGGTTCTTGCGGGACACTGAAGCTTTCTTT.

The rearrangement joins TRBV12-3 or TRBV12-4 to TRBJ1-6; D uncertain. CDR3 length equals 19 residues. With 5 bases removed from V and 0 bases from J, the gap between germline ends came to 20 bases. DNA of the CDR3: TGTGCCAGCAGTCCCTCCCCGAGGGCGAATCCCTCCTATAATTCACCCCTCCACTTT. Protein sequence: CASSPSPRANPSYNSPLHF.

This sequence joins TRBV2 and TRBJ2-7, with 7 bases fitting TRBD1. Trimming cost V 6 bases and J 4 bases; bases outside gene matches: 12. The CDR3 is 15 amino acids. Germline V lookup: CDR1 SNHLY, CDR2 FYNNEI. This CDR3 reads CASRFDRVGSYEQYF. The CDR3 DNA reads TGTGCCAGCAGGTTCGACAGGGTGGGGTCGTACGAGCAGTACTTC.

The chain employs TRBV6-2 or TRBV6-3 and TRBJ1-5; D gene unclear. Germline V gene sequence: CDR1 MNHEY, CDR2 SVGEGT. The V and J ends lost 0 bases and 6 bases respectively, with 15 bases between them. The CDR3 sequence is 16 residues long. The CDR3 loop reads CASSYSSSGMGQPQHF. The CDR3 bases are TGTGCCAGCAGTTACTCTTCCTCGGGGATGGGTCAGCCCCAGCATTTT.

The chain combines TRBV10-3 with TRBJ1-1; D unclear. V lost 3 bases and J 0 bases, leaving 8 bases between the germline ends. The CDR3 contains 14 residues. Germline-derived CDR1 and CDR2 are ENHRY and SYGVKD. The CDR3 is CAISEGPLNTEAFF. The CDR3 nucleotides read TGTGCCATCAGTGAAGGGCCATTGAACACTGAAGCTTTCTTT.

The chain is built from TRBV21-1 and TRBJ1-1; the D call in the table, TRBD1, was not verified against the DNA. TRBV21-1 is tagged as a pseudogene. This CDR3 is built from 14 residues. The CDR3 DNA reads TGTGCCAGCAGCAACAGCGCCGGGCCAGGCCAGGCTTTCTTT. Its translation: CASSNSAGPGQAFF.

The chain recombines TRBV5-8 with TRBJ2-1; D gene unclear. Trimming shortened V by 0 bases and J by 0 bases, and 7 bases separated the two germline ends. Looked up from germline, CDR1 is SGHTS and CDR2 is YDEGEE. This CDR3 has 15 amino acids. DNA for the CDR3: TGTGCCAGCAGCTTGGGACCACACTCCTACAATGAGCAGTTCTTC. Its protein is CASSLGPHSYNEQFF.

On this clonotype itself: A read error may produce the germline difference seen at one junction end. The chain employs TRBV5-3 and TRBJ2-7; D is unresolved. TRBV5-3 is placed among ORFs of uncertain function. The CDR3 runs to 12 residues. CDR3 DNA sequence: TGTGCCAGCAGCTTGGATTTCTACGAGCAGTACTTC. As protein: CASSLDFYEQYF.